This TCR beta chain is drawn from a study of shared clonotypes between healthy human individuals. The overall study: Donors were a couple of women and a few men aged 18 to 49. Every donor yielded three CD4 naive, three CD4 memory, two CD8 naive and one CD8 memory plate.

TCRdb keeps only in-frame clones here, not all; method: immunoSEQ multiplex PCR. The table records hundreds of thousands of clones, 90% to 97% of them present only once. CD45RO negativity and positive selection for CCR7 defined naive CD8 cells, a population that excluded terminally differentiated effector memory CD45RA+ cells. The length of the CDR3 is 14 residues. The germline CDR1 and CDR2 sequences are LNHNV and YYDKDF (reference sequence). The ends were cut back, 5 bases at V and 2 bases at J, with 11 bases in the middle. The sample consisted of naive CD8+ T cells sorted from blood. The V call is TRBV15, the J call TRBJ2-3; D is uncertain. The TCR originated in a man younger than 40 in good health. This CDR3 reads CATSSQPITDTQYF. For the CDR3, the DNA is TGTGCCACCAGCTCCCAACCGATCACAGATACGCAGTATTTT.